The 6 T cell receptor beta chains below all came from one sample that was sequenced in a study of blood T cell repertoires in COVID-19. Measured with immunoSEQ multiplex PCR; TCRdb has only the in-frame clones, and not every one. The sample records 180,000 or so clones, around 86% being singletons. The sample taken for sequencing was peripheral blood. The receptor source for this set is a woman in her thirties with active or convalescent COVID-19.

CDR3 nucleotides: TGCGCCAGCAGAGGAGATCGGTTGGGACAGGGGACCACAGATACGCAGTATTTT. This sequence encodes CASRGDRLGQGTTDTQYF. The gene calls are TRBV5-1 and TRBJ2-3, with 10 bases identical to TRBD1. This CDR3 is built from 18 residues. The J segment lost 2 bases and the V segment lost 5 bases, leaving 14 bases of the junction unmatched. CDR1 is SGHRS and CDR2 is YFSETQ in the germline V gene.

The chain has TRBV2 and TRBJ1-2; TRBD1 aligns across 7 bases. CDR3 length: 11 amino acids. With V trimmed by 8 bases and J by 7 bases, 4 bases remained unmatched. Germline CDR1 reads SNHLY; CDR2 reads FYNNEI. CDR3 DNA: TGTGCCAGCGAGCAGGGGGGTGGCTACACCTTC. It yields the protein CASEQGGGYTF.

The gene calls are TRBV14 and TRBJ2-3, with 10 positions matching TRBD2. The germline V gene has CDR1 SGHDN and CDR2 FVKESK. The J segment lost 7 bases and the V segment lost 0 bases, leaving 16 bases of the junction unmatched. The CDR3 covers 19 residues. CDR3 nucleotides: TGTGCCAGCAGCCAAGATAGGCCCCAGCGGGGGGGAATTCGCAATACGCAGTATTTT. This translates into CASSQDRPQRGGIRNTQYF.

V and J are TRBV15 and TRBJ2-5; perhaps TRBD1 as D (6 bases). Trimming left V 0 bases short and J 3 bases short, with 14 bases between. From germline, CDR1 is LNHNV and CDR2 YYDKDF (reference sequence). The CDR3 is 16 amino acids. The CDR3 sequence is CATSRDLPGTKETQYF. CDR3 nucleotides: TGTGCCACCAGCAGAGATCTGCCAGGGACAAAAGAGACCCAGTACTTC.

The V call is TRBV18, the J call TRBJ1-5; D might be TRBD1 (5 bases). The CDR3 is 14 amino acids. From germline, CDR1 is KGHSH and CDR2 LQKENI. The V and J ends lost 2 bases and 3 bases respectively, with 8 bases between them. The chain's CDR3 is CASSPGHTNQPQHF. CDR3 nucleotide sequence: TGTGCCAGCTCACCAGGACACACCAATCAGCCCCAGCATTTT.

This chain connects TRBV3-1 (or the pseudogene TRBV3-2) to TRBJ1-2; perhaps TRBD1 as D (5 bases). The germline V gene encodes CDR1 LGHDT and CDR2 YNNKEL (reference sequence). Trimming took 0 bases from V and 4 from J, leaving 6 bases between them. The CDR3 spans 13 residues. The CDR3 region is CASSQDRGYGYTF. The CDR3 DNA follows: TGTGCCAGCAGCCAAGATAGGGGCTATGGCTACACCTTC.